This T cell receptor (beta chain) appears in the sequencing data of a study of blood T cell repertoires in COVID-19. Study details: The study drew acute and convalescent COVID-19 samples from the United States, Italy and Spain. In each case, the material was cDNA or gDNA derived from T cells, B-cell-depleted T cells, or PBMCs.

The CDR3 runs to 13 residues. V shed 10 bases and J shed 4 bases, with 16 bases lying between them. In the authors' methods: Estimates of nucleated cell counts were drawn from the amplification of reference gene primers. The repertoire was sequenced with immunoSEQ multiplex PCR; TCRdb's copy has only in-frame clones and lacks some. The V and J calls and clone size come from that table; D and trimming were worked out from the DNA. This sample carries some 100,000 clones, roughly 84% of them seen once, and the ten largest clones take 15% to 20%. V and J are TRBV12-3 or TRBV12-4 and TRBJ2-5; a possible D gene is TRBD2 (7 bases). The sequencing input was peripheral blood. This clonotype was obtained from a woman aged 55-69 years with acute or convalescent COVID-19. The DNA of the CDR3 is TGTGCCACCTGCGCGGGGGCGGGAGAGACCCAGTACTTC. It translates to CATCAGAGETQYF.